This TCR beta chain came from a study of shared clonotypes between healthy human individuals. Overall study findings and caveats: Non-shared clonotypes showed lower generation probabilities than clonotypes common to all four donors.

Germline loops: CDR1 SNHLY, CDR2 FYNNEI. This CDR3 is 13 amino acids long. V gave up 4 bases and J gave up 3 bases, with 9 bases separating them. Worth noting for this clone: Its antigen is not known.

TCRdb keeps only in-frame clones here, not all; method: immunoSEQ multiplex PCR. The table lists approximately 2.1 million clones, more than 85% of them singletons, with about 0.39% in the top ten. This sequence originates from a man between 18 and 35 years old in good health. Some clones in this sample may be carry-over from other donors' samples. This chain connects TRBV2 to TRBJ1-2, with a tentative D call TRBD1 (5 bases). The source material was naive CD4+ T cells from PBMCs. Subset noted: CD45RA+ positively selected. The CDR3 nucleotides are TGTGCCAGCAGTGCGGGGCAGGACTATGGCTACACCTTC. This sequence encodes CASSAGQDYGYTF.